This passage covers 25 T cell receptor beta chains from one sample sequenced in a study of identical twins. TCRdb reprocessed the 5' RACE reads with MiXCR, giving one entry per CDR3 protein. This table holds 640,000 or so distinct CDR3 sequences, around 5.7% found once. Material: naive T cells sorted from blood. Every receptor here comes from a man between 18 and 29 years old in good health.

This clonotype was counted a few times. The rearrangement links TRBV14 to TRBJ2-7, with D perhaps matching TRBD1 (6 bases). Germline V lookup: CDR1 SGHDN, CDR2 FVKESK. V dropped 2 bases and J dropped 6 bases, with 14 bases sitting between them. The CDR3 is made up of 14 amino acids. CDR3 bases: TGTGCCAGCAGCCAATATCAGGGGCGCTCCGAGCAGTACTTC. Its protein is CASSQYQGRSEQYF.

There are many counts of this clonotype. The rearrangement joins TRBV2 to TRBJ2-1; 14 bases line up with TRBD2. V lost 3 bases to trimming and J lost 2 bases; unmatched junction nucleotides: 6. The CDR3 is made up of 18 amino acids. The germline V gene encodes CDR1 SNHLY and CDR2 FYNNEI. The CDR3 loop is CASSDPTSGRAPYNEQFF. The CDR3 nucleotides read TGTGCCAGCAGTGACCCGACTAGCGGGAGGGCACCCTACAATGAGCAGTTCTTC.

This clonotype occurred many times. The V gene is TRBV9, the J gene TRBJ2-3; a possible D gene is TRBD2 (6 bases). The V and J ends lost 3 bases and 4 bases respectively, with 15 bases between them. This CDR3 region has 15 residues. Germline CDR1 is SGDLS and CDR2 is YYNGEE. The chain's CDR3 is CASSGLVFGSDTQYF. The CDR3 region has the DNA TGTGCCAGCAGCGGACTAGTGTTTGGTTCAGATACGCAGTATTTT.

The chain is built from TRBV6-1 and TRBJ2-7; D is possibly TRBD1 (5 bases). This CDR3 spans 13 amino acids. The germline V and J ends were trimmed by 3 bases and 7 bases, with 13 bases remaining between them. Germline CDR1 is MNHNS and CDR2 is SASEGT. CDR3 DNA sequence: TGTGCCAGCAGTGACGACCCGTCAGGGGAGCAGTACGTC. Encoded protein: CASSDDPSGEQYV.

This clonotype was picked up many times. The chain links TRBV11-2 to TRBJ1-4; D gene ambiguous. The CDR3 runs to 14 residues. Germline V gene sequence: CDR1 SGHAT, CDR2 FQNNGV. Trimming took off 5 bases at V and 0 bases at J, with 7 bases between the two ends. The CDR3 DNA sequence: TGTGCCAGCAGCCAGTACCCAACTAATGAAAAACTGTTTTTT. This gives the protein CASSQYPTNEKLFF.

This clonotype came up many times. The CDR3 here is CSAKDRGRIYEQYF. CDR3 nucleotide sequence: TGCAGCGCAAAGGACAGGGGTAGAATCTACGAGCAGTACTTC. The rearrangement uses TRBV29-1 and TRBJ2-7, with TRBD1 identical over 9 bases. The CDR3 is 14 amino acids. Germline V gene sequence: CDR1 SQVTM, CDR2 ANQGSEA. Unmatched junction bases numbered 10, after V lost 7 bases and J lost 3 bases.

The chain carries TRBV6-1 and TRBJ1-1, with D possibly TRBD1 on 6 matching bases. This CDR3 spans 15 amino acids. Trimming shortened V by 4 bases and J by 0 bases, and 12 bases separated the two germline ends. Germline CDR1 is MNHNS and CDR2 is SASEGT. This chain's CDR3 is CASSASKGVNTEAFF. CDR3 coding DNA: TGTGCCAGCAGTGCCTCAAAGGGGGTGAACACTGAAGCTTTCTTT.

V is TRBV7-2 and J is TRBJ1-1; unclear D gene. This CDR3 region has 11 residues. Germline V CDR1 and CDR2: SGHTA, FQGNSA. Trimming stripped 5 bases from V and 11 bases from J, with 12 bases between. The CDR3 sequence is CASSAGREAFF. The CDR3 DNA reads TGTGCCAGCAGCGCGGGGAGGGAGGCTTTCTTT.

This chain uses TRBV6-2 or TRBV6-3 with TRBJ2-7, with 12 positions matching TRBD2. V trimming: 6 bases; J trimming: 4 bases; junction bases outside the gene matches: 7. The germline CDR1 and CDR2 sequences are MNHEY and SVGEGT. The CDR3 runs 15 residues. In DNA, the CDR3 is TGTGCCAGCAGACCGGGACTAGCGGGCGGTTACGAGCAGTACTTC. Protein sequence: CASRPGLAGGYEQYF.

In this sample, this clonotype turned up a few times. The chain employs TRBV28 and TRBJ2-1; 9 positions match TRBD1. Trimming removed 7 bases from V and 16 bases from J; junction bases left unmatched: 14. Germline V gene data show CDR1 as MDHEN and CDR2 as SYDVKM. The CDR3 contains 13 residues. CDR3 coding DNA: TGTGCCAGCACCCGACCCGGGACAGGGTCTTCATTCTTC. It translates to CASTRPGTGSSFF.

CDR3 protein: CASSLRNRGLGGSPLHF. The CDR3 DNA reads TGTGCCAGCAGCCTTCGGAACAGGGGGCTAGGTGGTTCACCCCTCCACTTT. The chain carries TRBV3-1 and TRBJ1-6; TRBD1 aligns across 9 bases. V dropped 4 bases and J dropped 9; count of bases not matched to a gene: 13. This CDR3 is 17 amino acids long. Germline CDR1 is LGHDT and CDR2 is YNNKEL (reference sequence).

The chain uses TRBV11-2 and TRBJ2-1; D is perhaps TRBD2 (6 bases). The CDR3 is 16 residues long. Germline CDR1 SGHAT, CDR2 FQNNGV. Trimming cost V 1 base and J 3 bases, with 13 bases left between them. The CDR3 nucleotides are TGTGCCAGCAGCTTAGTTGCCGGGAGTCTCTACAATGAGCAGTTCTTC. It yields the protein CASSLVAGSLYNEQFF.

The rearrangement links TRBV7-2 to TRBJ2-1, with D perhaps TRBD1 or TRBD2 (5 bases each). V was trimmed by 6 bases and J by 8 bases, leaving 14 bases between them. CDR1 is SGHTA, CDR2 FQGNSA, per germline. The length of the CDR3 is 13 residues. CDR3 loop: CASRRSGGHEQFF. The CDR3 region has the DNA TGTGCCAGCAGGAGGAGTGGGGGACATGAGCAGTTCTTC.

This clonotype appeared many times. The V call is TRBV20-1, the J call TRBJ2-1; no firm D call. The CDR3 extends over 12 amino acids. Germline V gene sequence: CDR1 DFQATT, CDR2 SNEGSKA (reference sequence). The ends were cut back, 3 bases at V and 9 bases at J, with 12 bases in the middle. CDR3 residues: CSASLPTGEQFF. The CDR3 bases are TGCAGTGCTAGTTTACCTACGGGTGAGCAGTTCTTC.

The J gene is TRBJ2-5, the V gene TRBV7-9; D remains unclear. This CDR3 is 15 amino acids long. V shed 6 bases and J shed 5 bases, with 19 bases lying between them. Germline CDR1 reads SEHNR; CDR2 reads FQNEAQ (reference sequence). The CDR3 loop reads CASSPTETFKETQYF. The CDR3 DNA sequence: TGTGCCAGCAGTCCAACAGAGACGTTCAAGGAGACCCAGTACTTC. Full variable domain (outside the CDR3, taken from reference TRBV7-9 and TRBJ2-5): DTGVSQNPRHKITKRGQNVTFRCDPISEHNRLYWYRQTLGQGPEFLTYFQNEAQLEKSRLLSDRFSAERPKGSFSTLEIQRTEQGDSAMYLCASSPTETFKETQYFGPGTRLLVL.

This clonotype has a count of ten or more. The chain joins TRBV12-3 or TRBV12-4 to TRBJ2-3, with unresolved D. This CDR3 region has 13 residues. V was trimmed by 2 bases and J by 2 bases, leaving 5 bases between them. CDR3 bases: TGTGCCAGCAGTTTATTCACCACAGATACGCAGTATTTT. It yields the protein CASSLFTTDTQYF.

This chain uses TRBV6-5 with TRBJ2-7; D is tentatively TRBD1 or TRBD2 (6 bases each). Germline V lookup: CDR1 MNHEY, CDR2 SVGAGI. V lost 0 bases and J 10 bases, leaving 16 bases between the germline ends. The CDR3 is 14 residues long. The CDR3 coding sequence is TGTGCCAGCAGTTACTCGATGAGTGGCGGGACACAGTACTTC. Encoded protein: CASSYSMSGGTQYF.

This clonotype has a count of ten or more. The chain joins TRBV24-1 to TRBJ1-5; 10 positions match TRBD1. Germline loops: CDR1 KGHDR, CDR2 SFDVKD. V shed 4 bases, J shed 6 bases, and the junction held 8 bases outside the gene matches. The CDR3 has 16 residues. DNA for the CDR3: TGTGCCACCAGTGACTCGGGACAGGGGTATGTTCAGCCCCAGCATTTT. The encoded protein is CATSDSGQGYVQPQHF.

This clonotype was recorded many times. This rearrangement joins TRBV29-1 to TRBJ1-5; possible D gene TRBD1, 6 bases. CDR3 length equals 12 residues. CDR1 is SQVTM, CDR2 ANQGSEA, per germline. V shed 4 bases and J shed 3 bases, with 7 bases lying between them. Here the CDR3 reads CSVGQDNQPQHF. DNA of the CDR3: TGCAGCGTTGGACAGGACAATCAGCCCCAGCATTTT.

This clonotype was seen more than once but under ten times. V gene TRBV28 combines with J gene TRBJ1-6; D gene ambiguous. Looked up from germline, CDR1 is MDHEN and CDR2 is SYDVKM. V was shortened by 4 bases and J by 7 bases, with 17 bases between the two germline ends. The CDR3 spans 16 residues. The DNA of the CDR3 is TGTGCCAGCAGTTCCCGGCAGGCCCCGTCGAATTCACCCCTCCACTTT. This codes for CASSSRQAPSNSPLHF.

This clonotype was seen many times. The CDR3 is CSARGIGPTDTQYF. The CDR3 DNA sequence: TGCAGTGCTAGAGGGATAGGGCCCACAGATACGCAGTATTTT. The chain uses TRBV20-1 and TRBJ2-3; D uncertain. Per germline, CDR1 DFQATT and CDR2 SNEGSKA (reference sequence). The CDR3 has 14 amino acids. V was trimmed by 1 base and J by 2 bases, leaving 10 bases between them.

The chain employs TRBV6-5 and TRBJ2-7, with 11 bases identical to TRBD2. Germline CDR1 reads MNHEY; CDR2 reads SVGAGI. The CDR3 loop spans 16 amino acids. V was clipped by 0 bases and J by 5 bases; unmatched bases: 6. CDR3 bases: TGTGCCAGCAGTTACTCTAGCGGGAGGGCAGGGGACGAGCAGTACGTC. As protein: CASSYSSGRAGDEQYV.

The sample holds many counts of this clonotype. The gene calls are TRBV27 and TRBJ1-4, with D perhaps TRBD1 (5 bases). Germline V CDR1 and CDR2: MNHEY, SMNVEV (reference sequence). The V end lost 4 bases, the J end lost 4 bases, and 13 bases lay between the germline ends. The CDR3 runs 15 residues. The CDR3 region is CASSSPDSVNEKLFF. The CDR3 bases are TGTGCCAGCAGTTCCCCCGACAGCGTTAATGAAAAACTGTTTTTT.

This clonotype was picked up many times. The rearrangement uses TRBV15 and TRBJ2-3; D could derive from TRBD1 or TRBD2 (7 bases each). The CDR3 covers 16 residues. Germline-derived CDR1 and CDR2 are LNHNV and YYDKDF (reference sequence). V lost 0 bases and J lost 4, with 14 bases in between. The CDR3 bases are TGTGCCACCAGCAGAGATCCCGCAGGGGGGGCAGATACGCAGTATTTT. Residues: CATSRDPAGGADTQYF.

J is TRBJ2-7 and V is TRBV6-5, with a tentative D call TRBD2 (5 bases). This CDR3 comprises 15 residues. CDR1 MNHEY and CDR2 SVGAGI come from the germline V gene. V lost 2 bases and J lost 4, with 15 bases in between. The CDR3 bases are TGTGCCAGCAGTTACCGGGCTAGCAGTAGGTACGAGCAGTACGTC. Protein: CASSYRASSRYEQYV.